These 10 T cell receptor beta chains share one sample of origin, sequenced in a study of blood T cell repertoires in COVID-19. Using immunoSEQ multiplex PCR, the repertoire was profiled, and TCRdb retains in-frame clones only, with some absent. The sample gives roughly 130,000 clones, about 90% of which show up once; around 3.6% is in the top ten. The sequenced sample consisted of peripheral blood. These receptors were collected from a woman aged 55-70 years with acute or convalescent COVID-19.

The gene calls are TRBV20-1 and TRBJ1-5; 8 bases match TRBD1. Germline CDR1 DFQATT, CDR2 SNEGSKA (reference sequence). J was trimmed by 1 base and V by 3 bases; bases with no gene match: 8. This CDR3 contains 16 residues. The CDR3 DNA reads TGCAGTGCTAGTCAGGGGGCTAGTATAAGCAATCAGCCCCAGCATTTT. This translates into CSASQGASISNQPQHF.

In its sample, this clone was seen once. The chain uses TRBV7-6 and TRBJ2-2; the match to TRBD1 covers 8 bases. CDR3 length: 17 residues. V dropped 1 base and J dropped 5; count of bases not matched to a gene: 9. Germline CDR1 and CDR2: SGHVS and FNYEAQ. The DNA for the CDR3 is TGTGCCAGCAGCTTAGTTTCAGGACAGGGTCAAACCGGGGAGCTGTTTTTT. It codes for CASSLVSGQGQTGELFF.

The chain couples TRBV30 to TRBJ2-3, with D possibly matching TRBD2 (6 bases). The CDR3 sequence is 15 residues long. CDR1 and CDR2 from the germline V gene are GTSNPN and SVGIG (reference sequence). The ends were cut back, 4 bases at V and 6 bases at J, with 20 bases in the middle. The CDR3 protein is CAWTPMGRPWDTQYF. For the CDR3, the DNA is TGTGCCTGGACCCCGATGGGGAGGCCGTGGGATACGCAGTATTTT.

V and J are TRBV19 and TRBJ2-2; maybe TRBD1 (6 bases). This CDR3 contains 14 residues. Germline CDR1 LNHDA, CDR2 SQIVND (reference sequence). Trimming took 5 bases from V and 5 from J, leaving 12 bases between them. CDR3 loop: CASSPRQETGELFF. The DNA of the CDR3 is TGTGCCAGTAGTCCACGACAGGAAACCGGGGAGCTGTTTTTT.

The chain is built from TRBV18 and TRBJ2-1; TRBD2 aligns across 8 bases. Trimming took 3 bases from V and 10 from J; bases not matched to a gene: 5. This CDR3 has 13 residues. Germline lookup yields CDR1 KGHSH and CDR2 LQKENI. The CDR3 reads CASSPRGGGEQFF. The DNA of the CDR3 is TGTGCCAGCTCACCTCGGGGGGGAGGGGAGCAGTTCTTC.

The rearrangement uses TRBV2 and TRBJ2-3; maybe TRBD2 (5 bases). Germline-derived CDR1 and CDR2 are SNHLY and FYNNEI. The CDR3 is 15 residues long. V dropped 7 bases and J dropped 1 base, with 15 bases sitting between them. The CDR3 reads CASTPPGRGTDTQYF. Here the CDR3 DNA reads TGTGCCAGCACTCCCCCGGGGAGAGGCACAGATACGCAGTATTTT.

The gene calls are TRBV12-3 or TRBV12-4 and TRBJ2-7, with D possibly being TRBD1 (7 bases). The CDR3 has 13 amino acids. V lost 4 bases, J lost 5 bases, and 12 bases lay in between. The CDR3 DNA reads TGTGCCAGCAGTTATCCAGGGGGGAACGAGCAGTACTTC. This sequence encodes CASSYPGGNEQYF.

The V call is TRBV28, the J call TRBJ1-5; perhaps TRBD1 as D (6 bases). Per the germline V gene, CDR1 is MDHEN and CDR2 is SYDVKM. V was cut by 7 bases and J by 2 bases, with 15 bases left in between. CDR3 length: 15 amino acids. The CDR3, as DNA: TGTGCCAGCACACCGGGGGGGCGGCGCAATCAGCCCCAGCATTTT. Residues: CASTPGGRRNQPQHF. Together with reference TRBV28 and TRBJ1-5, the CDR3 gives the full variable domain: DVKVTQSSRYLVKRTGEKVFLECVQDMDHENMFWYRQDPGLGLRLIYFSYDVKMKEKGDIPEGYSVSREKKERFSLILESASTNQTSMYLCASTPGGRRNQPQHFGDGTRLSIL.

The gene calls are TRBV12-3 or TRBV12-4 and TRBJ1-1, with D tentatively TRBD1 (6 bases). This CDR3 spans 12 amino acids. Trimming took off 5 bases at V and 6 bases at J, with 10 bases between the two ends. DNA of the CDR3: TGTGCCAGCAGTGACCGGACAGCTGAAGCTTTCTTT. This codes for CASSDRTAEAFF.

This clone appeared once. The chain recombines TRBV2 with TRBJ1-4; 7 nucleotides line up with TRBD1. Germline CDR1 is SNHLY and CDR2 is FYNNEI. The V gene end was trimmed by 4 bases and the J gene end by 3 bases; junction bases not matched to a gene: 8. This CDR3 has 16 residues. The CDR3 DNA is TGTGCCAGCAGTGGGGACAGAGTGGGGGCTAATGAAAAACTGTTTTTT. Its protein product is CASSGDRVGANEKLFF.